Presented here are 22 T cell receptor beta chains from one specimen sequenced in a study of identical twins. MiXCR was run by TCRdb on the 5' RACE reads, yielding one entry per CDR3 protein. This table holds a few hundred thousand distinct CDR3 sequences, about 6.7% found once. These data were also filed under a second study, of T cells expressing NK-cell markers.

Sequences were obtained from CD8+ T cells sorted from blood. The receptors derive from a young woman in good health.

The genes are TRBV27 and TRBJ2-2, with D tentatively TRBD1 (6 bases). CDR3 length equals 16 residues. Trimming took 2 bases from V and 4 from J, leaving 14 bases between them. Per germline, CDR1 MNHEY and CDR2 SMNVEV (reference sequence). CDR3 sequence (DNA): TGTGCCAGCAGTTTAGTAGGGGGTGTATTCACCGGGGAGCTGTTTTTT. Translating it yields CASSLVGGVFTGELFF.

This clonotype has a handful of counts. V gene TRBV27 combines with J gene TRBJ1-1, with a tentative D call TRBD1 (5 bases). V was shortened by 5 bases and J by 4 bases, with 14 bases between the two germline ends. This CDR3 has 14 amino acids. The V gene's germline CDR1 is MNHEY and CDR2 SMNVEV (reference sequence). This CDR3 is CASSNVGGSTEAFF. The CDR3, as DNA: TGTGCCAGCAGTAACGTTGGGGGATCCACTGAAGCTTTCTTT.

This clonotype was counted many times. CDR3 bases: TGTGCCAGCAGCTATACCAAGGGGAATGCTGGGGCCAACGTCCTGACTTTC. Translated: CASSYTKGNAGANVLTF. The J gene is TRBJ2-6, the V gene TRBV7-9; a weak D match, TRBD1 (5 bases). The CDR3 has 17 amino acids. V lost 4 bases to trimming and J lost 2 bases, with 15 bases between them. The germline V gene encodes CDR1 SEHNR and CDR2 FQNEAQ (reference sequence). Drawing the rest from reference TRBV7-9 and TRBJ2-6, the complete variable domain is DTGVSQNPRHKITKRGQNVTFRCDPISEHNRLYWYRQTLGQGPEFLTYFQNEAQLEKSRLLSDRFSAERPKGSFSTLEIQRTEQGDSAMYLCASSYTKGNAGANVLTFGAGSRLTVL.

This clonotype has only a few counts. This chain connects TRBV5-1 to TRBJ1-2; 7 bases match TRBD1. V lost 5 bases and J lost 2; bases outside the gene matches: 12. In germline, CDR1 is SGHRS, CDR2 YFSETQ. This CDR3 comprises 16 residues. DNA of the CDR3: TGCGCCAGCAGTCTTATGCCCGGGACAGCGAACTATGGCTACACCTTC. This translates into CASSLMPGTANYGYTF.

V gene TRBV12-3 or TRBV12-4 combines with J gene TRBJ2-2, with D unclear. The CDR3 is 14 residues long. Trimming removed 3 bases at V and 7 bases at J, with 12 bases between. The CDR3 sequence: CASSFLQKVGELFF. The CDR3 DNA reads TGTGCCAGCAGTTTCCTCCAGAAGGTCGGGGAGCTGTTTTTT.

The table lists this clonotype with many counts. This chain connects TRBV14 to TRBJ2-1; D may be TRBD2 (5 bases). From germline, CDR1 is SGHDN and CDR2 FVKESK. The CDR3 runs to 15 residues. V gave up 0 bases and J gave up 5 bases, with 11 bases separating them. The CDR3 spells CASSQEAGLNNEQFF. CDR3 nucleotide sequence: TGTGCCAGCAGCCAAGAGGCAGGACTTAACAATGAGCAGTTCTTC.

This clonotype was found a few times. The CDR3 DNA is TGCAGCGTTGGGACCACAGGGCAGCGGAATGTCTCCTACGAGCAGTACTTC. The encoded protein is CSVGTTGQRNVSYEQYF. The chain recombines TRBV29-1 with TRBJ2-7; tentative D call: TRBD1 (6 bases). The germline V and J ends were trimmed by 4 bases and 0 bases, with 22 bases remaining between them. Germline CDR1 SQVTM, CDR2 ANQGSEA. The CDR3 has 17 residues.

This clonotype was seen a handful of times. This rearrangement joins TRBV7-2 to TRBJ2-7; D is possibly TRBD1 (5 bases). The CDR3 is made up of 14 amino acids. With 4 bases removed from V and 0 bases from J, the gap between germline ends came to 10 bases. Germline values: CDR1 SGHTA, CDR2 FQGNSA. For the CDR3, the DNA is TGTGCCAGCAGCTCACCTAGGGGCTCCTACGAGCAGTACTTC. Encoded protein: CASSSPRGSYEQYF.

This clonotype was found a few times. This chain uses TRBV9 with TRBJ2-1; 7 nucleotides line up with TRBD2. CDR1 and CDR2 from the germline V gene are SGDLS and YYNGEE. The CDR3 is made up of 14 amino acids. J lost 3 bases, V lost 3 bases, and 3 bases had no gene match. In DNA form, the CDR3 reads TGTGCCAGCAGCGGGAGCGGGATCTACAATGAGCAGTTCTTC. Translated, it gives CASSGSGIYNEQFF. The whole variable domain, remainder taken from reference TRBV9 and TRBJ2-1, is DSGVTQTPKHLITATGQRVTLRCSPRSGDLSVYWYQQSLDQGLQFLIQYYNGEERAKGNILERFSAQQFPDLHSELNLSSLELGDSALYFCASSGSGIYNEQFFGPGTRLTVL.

The table lists this clonotype with a few counts. This chain links TRBV6-1 with TRBJ2-5, with D hard to call. V lost 6 bases and J lost 2, with 16 bases in between. The CDR3 has 15 amino acids. Per the germline V gene, CDR1 is MNHNS and CDR2 is SASEGT. The CDR3 DNA is TGTGCCAGCAGCTCTCCCCCCGCCGGGCAAGAGACCCAGTACTTC. Translation: CASSSPPAGQETQYF.

A few counts support this clonotype. The chain couples TRBV6-5 to TRBJ2-1; 11 bases map to TRBD2. This CDR3 contains 16 residues. Germline loops: CDR1 MNHEY, CDR2 SVGAGI. V shed 3 bases, J shed 2 bases, and the junction held 3 bases outside the gene matches. In nucleotides, the CDR3 is TGTGCCAGCAGTTATAGCGGGAGGGCCCCCTACAATGAGCAGTTCTTC. This translates into CASSYSGRAPYNEQFF.

At least ten counts were recorded for this clonotype. J is TRBJ1-5 and V is TRBV20-1; 8 nucleotides align to TRBD1. The V gene end was trimmed by 0 bases and the J gene end by 6 bases; junction bases not matched to a gene: 4. Germline V lookup: CDR1 DFQATT, CDR2 SNEGSKA (reference sequence). The CDR3 contains 14 residues. CDR3 DNA: TGCAGTGCTAGAGATGGACAGGGAGGTCAGCCCCAGCATTTT. Translating it yields CSARDGQGGQPQHF.

This clonotype came up a few times. At one end the junction does not follow the germline gene, possibly because of a read error. The CDR3 loop is CASSPASLSHNEQFF. CDR3 bases: TGTGCCAGCAGCCCAGCTAGCCTCTCCCACAATGAGCAGTTCTTC. The chain carries TRBV3-1 and TRBJ2-1; a weak D match, TRBD2 (5 bases). The CDR3 runs to 15 residues. Germline assignment: CDR1 LGHDT and CDR2 YNNKEL (reference sequence).

This clonotype was seen only a few times. V and J are TRBV3-1 and TRBJ2-1; D not resolved. Trimming left V 2 bases short and J 4 bases short, with 9 bases between. CDR3 length: 14 amino acids. CDR1 LGHDT and CDR2 YNNKEL come from the germline V gene (reference sequence). Here the CDR3 reads CASSQSETYNEQFF. CDR3 DNA sequence: TGTGCCAGCAGCCAATCCGAAACTTACAATGAGCAGTTCTTC.

This clonotype was counted a few times. This chain connects TRBV6-6 to TRBJ2-2; D is unresolved. CDR1 and CDR2 (germline): MNHNY, SVGAGI (reference sequence). The CDR3 is 12 residues long. V was cut by 8 bases and J by 5 bases, with 9 bases left in between. The CDR3 spells CASLGTTGELFF. The CDR3 DNA is TGTGCCAGCCTGGGTACTACCGGGGAGCTGTTTTTT.

The sample holds a few counts of this clonotype. CDR3 residues: CSVEEGGANYGYTF. CDR3 DNA sequence: TGCAGCGTTGAGGAAGGAGGAGCCAACTATGGCTACACCTTC. The rearrangement uses TRBV29-1 and TRBJ1-2, with D unclear. Germline V lookup: CDR1 SQVTM, CDR2 ANQGSEA. This CDR3 spans 14 amino acids. The germline V and J ends were trimmed by 3 bases and 2 bases, with 13 bases remaining between them.

Ten or more counts support this clonotype. The rearrangement joins TRBV12-3 or TRBV12-4 to TRBJ1-1; D may be TRBD1 (6 bases). This CDR3 comprises 14 residues. Trimming stripped 3 bases from V and 5 bases from J, with 13 bases between. The CDR3 protein is CASSFTRGGTEAFF. The DNA of the CDR3 is TGTGCCAGCAGTTTCACCAGGGGAGGGACTGAAGCTTTCTTT.

This clonotype was picked up many times. The chain is built from TRBV29-1 and TRBJ2-2; D gene ambiguous. Germline CDR1 and CDR2: SQVTM and ANQGSEA. The CDR3 sequence is 13 residues long. Trimming cost V 3 bases and J 4 bases, with 9 bases left between them. The CDR3 nucleotides are TGCAGCGTTGAGTTACGCGGCACCGGGGAGCTGTTTTTT. It is translated as CSVELRGTGELFF.

This clonotype showed up many times. This chain connects TRBV5-6 to TRBJ1-1; 7 bases are a match to TRBD1. The trim removed 5 bases at V and 8 bases at J, leaving 12 bases unmatched. The CDR3 is 14 amino acids. The germline V gene has CDR1 SGHDT and CDR2 YYEEEE. CDR3 in DNA: TGTGCCAGCAGTTTCGGGACAGAGGGGCCAGAAGCTTTCTTT. This sequence encodes CASSFGTEGPEAFF.

The table lists this clonotype with many counts. The chain joins TRBV14 to TRBJ2-7, with D possibly being TRBD1 or TRBD2 (5 bases each). This CDR3 region has 14 residues. Trimming pared 0 bases from V and 10 bases from J, leaving 16 bases between. Germline values: CDR1 SGHDN, CDR2 FVKESK. CDR3 sequence: CASSQDTRDADQYF. DNA for the CDR3: TGTGCCAGCAGCCAAGATACCCGGGACGCCGATCAGTACTTC.

J is TRBJ2-3 and V is TRBV9; D possibly corresponds to TRBD1 (8 bases). The V gene's germline CDR1 is SGDLS and CDR2 YYNGEE. V lost 4 bases to trimming and J lost 2 bases, with 11 bases between them. This CDR3 contains 14 residues. This CDR3 is CASSTGGVTDTQYF. CDR3 nucleotide sequence: TGTGCCAGCAGCACAGGGGGGGTCACAGATACGCAGTATTTT. Full variable domain (remainder filled in from reference TRBV9 and TRBJ2-3): DSGVTQTPKHLITATGQRVTLRCSPRSGDLSVYWYQQSLDQGLQFLIQYYNGEERAKGNILERFSAQQFPDLHSELNLSSLELGDSALYFCASSTGGVTDTQYFGPGTRLTVL.

This clonotype has only a few counts. The rearrangement uses TRBV6-1 and TRBJ2-2; D may be TRBD2 (7 bases). Germline V gene lookup returns CDR1 MNHNS and CDR2 SASEGT. The V end was cut by 8 bases, the J end by 5 bases, with 15 bases between. The CDR3 is 14 amino acids. In DNA form, the CDR3 reads TGTGCCAGCCTGGATAGGGGGGGGACCGGGGAGCTGTTTTTT. Its translation is CASLDRGGTGELFF.